A single sample is the source of the 15 T cell receptor beta chains below, sequenced in a study of T cell changes during pregnancy in multiple sclerosis. Produced via immunoSEQ multiplex PCR; TCRdb's table is partial and in-frame only. The sample yields over 50,000 clones, around nine tenths seen once. Sequencing was done on a sample of peripheral blood from another person, used as feeder cells. Every receptor here comes from a human donor whose cells served as feeder cells for cultures in a pregnancy study.

V usage is TRBV7-3 and J usage is TRBJ2-5; 8 nucleotides align to TRBD2. This CDR3 is built from 15 residues. Germline loops: CDR1 SGHTA, CDR2 FQGTGA. The V segment lost 5 bases and the J segment 2 bases; nucleotides outside the gene matches: 7. The CDR3 coding sequence is TGTGCCAGCAGCCGGGGAGCGGGAGAACAAGAGACCCAGTACTTC. Amino acid sequence: CASSRGAGEQETQYF.

The rearrangement uses TRBV18 and TRBJ1-6, with D uncertain. Germline assignment: CDR1 KGHSH and CDR2 LQKENI. The CDR3 has 14 residues. V was trimmed by 2 bases and J by 9 bases, leaving 11 bases between them. CDR3 region: CASSPEAEGSPLHF. The CDR3 DNA is TGTGCCAGCTCACCAGAGGCGGAAGGTTCACCCCTCCACTTT.

This clone was counted a single time. CDR3 protein: CASSTGGTGTYTEAFF. CDR3 nucleotides: TGCGCCAGCAGCACGGGAGGGACAGGAACATACACTGAAGCTTTCTTT. This chain links TRBV5-1 with TRBJ1-1; 8 bases agree with TRBD1. J was trimmed by 3 bases and V by 4 bases; bases with no gene match: 11. This CDR3 is built from 16 residues. CDR1 SGHRS and CDR2 YFSETQ come from the germline V gene.

The J gene is TRBJ2-5, the V gene TRBV6-5, with TRBD1 matching 9 bases. The CDR3 is 14 amino acids. With 4 bases clipped from V and 10 bases from J, the junction kept 10 bases outside the gene matches. Germline assignment: CDR1 MNHEY and CDR2 SVGAGI. CDR3 nucleotides: TGTGCCAGCAGTTCTAGGGACAGGGTCAAACGCCAGTACTTC. This sequence encodes CASSSRDRVKRQYF.

The chain combines TRBV11-3 with TRBJ2-2; TRBD2 matches 8 bases. Germline V CDR1 and CDR2: SGHNT, YENEEA. The CDR3 contains 15 residues. V gave up 5 bases and J gave up 4 bases; unmatched junction bases: 6. DNA for the CDR3: TGTGCCAGCAGCCCAGACCTAGCGGGCACCGGGGAGCTGTTTTTT. It encodes CASSPDLAGTGELFF.

The rearrangement uses TRBV7-3 and TRBJ2-7, with 8 bases aligning to TRBD2. Germline trimming cut 8 bases from V and 6 bases from J; bases unmatched to any gene: 6. The CDR3 extends over 12 amino acids. From germline, CDR1 is SGHTA and CDR2 FQGTGA. Written as DNA, the CDR3 is TGTGCCAGCGGGACTAGGGTTGGCGAGCAGTACTTC. Translating gives CASGTRVGEQYF.

The V and J genes are TRBV19 and TRBJ2-1; 13 bases align to TRBD2. With 0 bases clipped from V and 9 bases from J, the junction kept 2 bases outside the gene matches. CDR1 is LNHDA and CDR2 is SQIVND in the germline V gene (reference sequence). The CDR3 extends over 15 amino acids. The CDR3, as DNA: TGTGCCAGTAGTATAGATCGACTAGCGGGGGGTGAGCAGTTCTTC. Its translation is CASSIDRLAGGEQFF. Looking up the rest from reference TRBV19 and TRBJ2-1 gives the full variable domain: DGGITQSPKYLFRKEGQNVTLSCEQNLNHDAMYWYRQDPGQGLRLIYYSQIVNDFQKGDIAEGYSVSREKKESFPLTVTSAQKNPTAFYLCASSIDRLAGGEQFFGPGTRLTVL.

The chain joins TRBV9 to TRBJ2-5; TRBD2 matches at 13 bases. Per germline, CDR1 SGDLS and CDR2 YYNGEE. Trimming cost V 3 bases and J 2 bases; bases outside gene matches: 4. The CDR3 has 16 amino acids. The CDR3 here is CASSAGLAGVQETQYF. Written as DNA, the CDR3 is TGTGCCAGCAGCGCCGGACTAGCGGGGGTTCAAGAGACCCAGTACTTC.

The chain employs TRBV14 and TRBJ2-3; 8 nucleotides agree with TRBD2. The CDR3 consists of 15 residues. CDR1 is SGHDN, CDR2 FVKESK, per germline. Trimming removed 3 bases from V and 8 bases from J; junction bases left unmatched: 10. CDR3 protein: CASSQRGGRVGTQYF. CDR3 nucleotides: TGTGCCAGCAGCCAGCGCGGGGGGCGCGTAGGTACGCAGTATTTT. Full variable domain (missing parts from reference TRBV14 and TRBJ2-3): EAGVTQFPSHSVIEKGQTVTLRCDPISGHDNLYWYRRVMGKEIKFLLHFVKESKQDESGMPNNRFLAERTGGTYSTLKVQPAELEDSGVYFCASSQRGGRVGTQYFGPGTRLTVL.

Only one count was recorded for this clone. This rearrangement joins TRBV30 to TRBJ2-7, with a weak D call TRBD2 (6 bases). Germline lookup yields CDR1 GTSNPN and CDR2 SVGIG (reference sequence). The CDR3 sequence is 14 residues long. Trimming shortened V by 3 bases and J by 4 bases, and 16 bases separated the two germline ends. DNA for the CDR3: TGTGCCTGGAGGCGGGACCCTGGGCCTTACGAGCAGTACTTC. Its protein is CAWRRDPGPYEQYF.

J is TRBJ2-7 and V is TRBV5-1; no clear D. CDR3 length equals 14 residues. V was pared by 0 bases and J by 6 bases, with 13 bases between. Germline V gene lookup returns CDR1 SGHRS and CDR2 YFSETQ. The CDR3 protein is CASSLAATLGEQYF. CDR3 in DNA: TGCGCCAGCAGCTTGGCGGCTACCCTCGGCGAGCAGTACTTC.

This rearrangement joins TRBV4-2 to TRBJ2-3, with D maybe TRBD2 (6 bases). Germline assignment: CDR1 LGHNA and CDR2 YNFKEQ. Trimming took off 0 bases at V and 1 base at J, with 8 bases between the two ends. This CDR3 has 15 amino acids. CDR3 loop: CASSQDRGGTDTQYF. CDR3 DNA sequence: TGTGCCAGCAGCCAAGATCGCGGGGGCACAGATACGCAGTATTTT.

This clone was counted between two and nine times. The CDR3 reads CASSIQQGVGTQYF. In DNA, the CDR3 is TGTGCCAGTAGTATCCAGCAGGGGGTTGGGACCCAGTACTTC. The chain recombines TRBV19 with TRBJ2-5, with TRBD1 matching over 7 bases. Germline V gives CDR1 LNHDA, CDR2 SQIVND (reference sequence). With V trimmed by 3 bases and J by 7 bases, 8 bases remained unmatched. The CDR3 spans 14 residues.

The rearrangement uses TRBV18 and TRBJ1-1, with TRBD1 matching 7 bases. V trimming: 3 bases; J trimming: 7 bases; junction bases outside the gene matches: 8. The length of the CDR3 is 14 residues. Germline V lookup: CDR1 KGHSH, CDR2 LQKENI. CDR3 sequence reads: CASSPGTAAFEAFF. CDR3 DNA sequence: TGTGCCAGCTCACCCGGGACAGCGGCCTTTGAAGCTTTCTTT.

The chain combines TRBV19 with TRBJ1-2, with 8 bases identical to TRBD1. This CDR3 region has 15 residues. Germline V gene sequence: CDR1 LNHDA, CDR2 SQIVND (reference sequence). After removal of 5 bases from V and 8 bases from J, the junction contained 13 bases not matched to a gene. CDR3 coding DNA: TGTGCCAGTAGTTCCCGGACAGGGAGGGAGGTCGGCTACACCTTC. Translation gives CASSSRTGREVGYTF.